This T cell receptor beta chain originates from a study of low-dose radiotherapy and immunotherapy resistance in tumors. Study overall: Treatment of Cohort 2 consisted of 1 Gy per fraction every two weeks, amounting to 13 Gy over 26 weeks. Patients received cyclophosphamide 200 mg/m2 intravenously every two weeks, the day before radiation-immunotherapy.

This clonotype was counted only a few times. Germline V gene lookup returns CDR1 SGHRS and CDR2 YFSETQ. The CDR3 has 15 residues. Deletions cut 5 bases from V and 3 bases from J, with 18 bases between. Primers targeting TRAV and TRBV primed first-strand cDNA, covering alpha and beta chains. The authors ran 20 PCR cycles to amplify TCRs with a constant-region primer and V-primer adapter. Isolated mRNA underwent amplification by in vitro transcription. Each CDR3 protein is one row after TCRdb ran MiXCR on the reads. The sample includes tens of thousands of distinct CDR3 sequences, approximately 20% of them seen just once. Documented time point: before trial treatment. It was nivolumab, ipilimumab, aspirin, low-dose cyclophosphamide and low-dose radiotherapy that donors received.

Sequencing used PBMCs, obtained before treatment. The chain couples TRBV5-1 to TRBJ2-7; possible D gene TRBD2, 6 bases. The receptor was derived from a male donor with prostate cancer. The CDR3 coding sequence is TGCGCCAGCAGAGTCTCAGGGACTTTAGGCTACGAGCAGTACTTC. It encodes CASRVSGTLGYEQYF.